The 5 T cell receptor beta chains below all came from one sample that was sequenced in a study of chemoradiotherapy in HPV16-positive cancers. The table came from immunoSEQ multiplex PCR; TCRdb's copy has only in-frame clones and leaves some out. The table includes about 3,500 clones, approximately 87% detected once. Sequencing was performed on tumor tissue, taken from a patient who underwent chemoradiotherapy. Every receptor here comes from a human donor with HPV-associated anogenital cancer.

The chain links TRBV7-9 to TRBJ1-5; a weak D match, TRBD1 (5 bases). The CDR3 extends over 13 amino acids. V was pared by 5 bases and J by 3 bases, with 8 bases between. CDR1 is SEHNR and CDR2 is FQNEAQ in the germline V gene (reference sequence). The CDR3 nucleotides are TGTGCCAGCAGCAGGGGCGACAATCAGCCCCAGCATTTT. Protein: CASSRGDNQPQHF. The full variable domain, in which reference TRBV7-9 and TRBJ1-5 provide the parts outside the CDR3, is DTGVSQNPRHKITKRGQNVTFRCDPISEHNRLYWYRQTLGQGPEFLTYFQNEAQLEKSRLLSDRFSAERPKGSFSTLEIQRTEQGDSAMYLCASSRGDNQPQHFGDGTRLSIL.

This clone was recorded once. V is TRBV7-6 and J is TRBJ1-2; 7 positions agree with TRBD1. The CDR3 loop spans 14 amino acids. V gave up 1 base and J gave up 7 bases; unmatched junction bases: 6. Germline-derived CDR1 and CDR2 are SGHVS and FNYEAQ. The CDR3 nucleotides read TGTGCCAGCAGCTTAGAGGAGGGGGCGGGTGGCTACACCTTC. Amino acids: CASSLEEGAGGYTF.

In this sample, this clone turned up once. V and J are TRBV6-1 and TRBJ2-7; D is undetermined. Trimming took 1 base from V and 6 from J, leaving 10 bases between them. There are 13 residues in the CDR3. The germline V gene has CDR1 MNHNS and CDR2 SASEGT. CDR3 sequence reads: CASSEVQGVEQYF. As DNA, the CDR3 is TGTGCCAGCAGTGAAGTCCAAGGAGTCGAGCAGTACTTC.

This clone was recorded once. V gene TRBV9 combines with J gene TRBJ2-1, with 7 bases lining up with TRBD2. V lost 4 bases and J lost 5; bases outside the gene matches: 9. In germline, CDR1 is SGDLS, CDR2 YYNGEE. The CDR3 is made up of 15 amino acids. Here the CDR3 reads CASSPGGTTDNEQFF. The DNA for the CDR3 is TGTGCCAGCAGCCCTGGGGGGACTACGGACAATGAGCAGTTCTTC.

The chain combines TRBV9 with TRBJ2-7; no firm D call. Germline V gives CDR1 SGDLS, CDR2 YYNGEE. The CDR3 runs 13 residues. Trimming cost V 1 base and J 6 bases, with 11 bases left between them. CDR3 in amino acids: CASSVLSSGEQYF. The CDR3 DNA sequence: TGTGCCAGCAGCGTACTGTCCTCGGGCGAGCAGTACTTC.